This T cell receptor (beta chain) came from a study of T cells in Graves' hyperthyroidism and ophthalmopathy. Amplification targeted TCR beta CDR3 regions from RNA transcripts. The TCR CDR3 was amplified in a first-round RT-PCR using the HTBI primer set. TCRdb itself ran the multiplex PCR reads through MiXCR, one entry per CDR3 protein. The repertoire includes 750,000 to 950,000 distinct CDR3 sequences, more than 30% of them detected once, and 8% to 9% sits in the top ten. Germline V CDR1 and CDR2: SEHNR, FQNEAQ (reference sequence). Trimming pared 3 bases from V and 1 base from J, leaving 12 bases between. This CDR3 spans 15 amino acids.

The sequence came from a man aged 18 to 30 with Graves' hyperthyroidism. V and J are TRBV7-9 and TRBJ1-1; possible D gene TRBD1, 6 bases. Sequencing input: blood. Here the CDR3 reads CASSLSLGANTEAFF. For the CDR3, the DNA is TGTGCCAGCAGCTTGAGTTTGGGGGCGAACACTGAAGCTTTCTTT.